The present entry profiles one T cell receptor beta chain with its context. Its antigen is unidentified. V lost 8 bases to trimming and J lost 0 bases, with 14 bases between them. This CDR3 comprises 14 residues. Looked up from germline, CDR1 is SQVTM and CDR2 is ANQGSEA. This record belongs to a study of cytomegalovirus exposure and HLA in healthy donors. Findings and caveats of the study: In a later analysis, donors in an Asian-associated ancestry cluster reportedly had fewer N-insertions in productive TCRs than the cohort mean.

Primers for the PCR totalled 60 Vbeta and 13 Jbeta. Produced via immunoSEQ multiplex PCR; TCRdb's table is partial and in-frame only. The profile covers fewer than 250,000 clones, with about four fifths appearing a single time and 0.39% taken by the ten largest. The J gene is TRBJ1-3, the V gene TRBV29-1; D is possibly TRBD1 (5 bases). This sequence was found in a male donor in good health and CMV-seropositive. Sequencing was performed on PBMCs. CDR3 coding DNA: TGCAGCATCCTAGGAGGGGACTCTGGAAACACCATATATTTT. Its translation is CSILGGDSGNTIYF.